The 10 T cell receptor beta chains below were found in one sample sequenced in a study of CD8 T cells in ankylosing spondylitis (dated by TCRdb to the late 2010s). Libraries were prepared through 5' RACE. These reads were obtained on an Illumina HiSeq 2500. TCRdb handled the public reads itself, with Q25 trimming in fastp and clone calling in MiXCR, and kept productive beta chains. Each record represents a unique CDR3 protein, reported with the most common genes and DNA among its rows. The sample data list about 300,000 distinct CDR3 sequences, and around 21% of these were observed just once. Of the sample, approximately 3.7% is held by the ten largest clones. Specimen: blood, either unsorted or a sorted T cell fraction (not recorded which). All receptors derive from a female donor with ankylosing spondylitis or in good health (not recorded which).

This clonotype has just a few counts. Here the CDR3 reads CASSSLGLNNEQFF. CDR3 in DNA: TGTGCCAGCAGTTCCCTCGGACTAAACAATGAGCAGTTCTTC. The J gene is TRBJ2-1, the V gene TRBV6-2 or TRBV6-3, with D possibly TRBD2 on 6 matching bases. Looked up from germline, CDR1 is MNHEY and CDR2 is SVGEGT. The CDR3 has 14 amino acids. The V end lost 4 bases, the J end lost 5 bases, and 12 bases lay between the germline ends.

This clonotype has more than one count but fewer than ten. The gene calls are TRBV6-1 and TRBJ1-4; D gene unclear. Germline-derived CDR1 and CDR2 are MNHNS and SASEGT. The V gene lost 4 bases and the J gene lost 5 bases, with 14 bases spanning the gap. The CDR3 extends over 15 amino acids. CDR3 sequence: CASSAFLTENEKLFF. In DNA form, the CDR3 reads TGTGCCAGCAGTGCTTTCCTGACGGAGAATGAAAAACTGTTTTTT.

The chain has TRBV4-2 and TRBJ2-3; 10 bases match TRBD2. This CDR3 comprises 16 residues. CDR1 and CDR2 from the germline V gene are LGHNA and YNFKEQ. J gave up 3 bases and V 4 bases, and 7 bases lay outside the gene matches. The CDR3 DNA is TGTGCCAGCAGCCGCCAGCGGGAGGGCCCGACAGATACGCAGTATTTT. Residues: CASSRQREGPTDTQYF.

The CDR3 loop is CASSLSRGEQFF. CDR3 bases: TGTGCCAGCAGCTTATCCCGGGGTGAGCAGTTCTTC. The genes are TRBV7-2 and TRBJ2-1, with a weak D call TRBD2 (5 bases). The CDR3 spans 12 residues. CDR1 and CDR2 from the germline V gene are SGHTA and FQGNSA. V dropped 2 bases and J dropped 9 bases, with 8 bases sitting between them.

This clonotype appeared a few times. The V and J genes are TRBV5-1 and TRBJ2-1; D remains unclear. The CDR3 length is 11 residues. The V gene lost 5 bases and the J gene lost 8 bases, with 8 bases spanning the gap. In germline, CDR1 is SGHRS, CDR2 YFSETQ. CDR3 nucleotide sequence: TGCGCCAGCAGTGATGGGGATGAGCAGTTCTTC. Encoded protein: CASSDGDEQFF.

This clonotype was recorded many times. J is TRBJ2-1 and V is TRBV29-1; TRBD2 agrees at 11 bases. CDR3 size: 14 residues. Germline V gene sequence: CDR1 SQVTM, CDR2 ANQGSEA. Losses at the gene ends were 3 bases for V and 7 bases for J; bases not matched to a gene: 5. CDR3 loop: CSVDTSGSRNEQFF. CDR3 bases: TGCAGCGTTGATACTAGCGGGAGCAGGAATGAGCAGTTCTTC.

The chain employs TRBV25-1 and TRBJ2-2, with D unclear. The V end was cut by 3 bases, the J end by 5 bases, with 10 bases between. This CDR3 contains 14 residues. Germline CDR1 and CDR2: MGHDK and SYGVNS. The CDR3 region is CASSDTPATGELFF. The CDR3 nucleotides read TGTGCCAGCAGTGATACCCCGGCAACCGGGGAGCTGTTTTTT.

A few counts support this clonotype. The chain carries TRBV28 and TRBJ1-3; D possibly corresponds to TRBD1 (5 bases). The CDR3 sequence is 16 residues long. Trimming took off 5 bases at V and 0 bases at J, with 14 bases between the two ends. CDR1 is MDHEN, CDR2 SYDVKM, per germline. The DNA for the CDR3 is TGTGCCAGCAGTGGCGCCTGGGGGAGCTCTGGAAACACCATATATTTT. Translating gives CASSGAWGSSGNTIYF.

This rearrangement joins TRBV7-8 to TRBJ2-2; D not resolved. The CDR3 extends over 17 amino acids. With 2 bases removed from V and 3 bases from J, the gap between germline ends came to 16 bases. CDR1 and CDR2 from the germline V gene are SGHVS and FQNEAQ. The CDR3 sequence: CASSLKGIPRDTGELFF. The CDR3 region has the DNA TGTGCCAGCAGCTTAAAAGGGATCCCAAGGGACACCGGGGAGCTGTTTTTT.

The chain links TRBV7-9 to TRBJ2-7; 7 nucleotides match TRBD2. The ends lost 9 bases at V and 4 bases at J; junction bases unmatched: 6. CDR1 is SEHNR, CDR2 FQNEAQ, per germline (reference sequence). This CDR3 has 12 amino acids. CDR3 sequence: CASNRGVYEQYF. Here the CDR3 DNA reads TGTGCCAGTAACCGGGGGGTGTACGAGCAGTACTTC.